The sequence of this T cell receptor beta chain was determined in a study of OX40 agonist ivuxolimab in advanced cancers. The CDR3 consists of 15 residues. CDR1 MDHEN and CDR2 SYDVKM come from the germline V gene. V dropped 6 bases and J dropped 2; count of bases not matched to a gene: 5. The repertoire was sequenced with immunoSEQ multiplex PCR; TCRdb's copy has only in-frame clones and lacks some. This table has about 31,000 clones, around nine tenths appearing once. Sequencing was performed on CD4+ or CD8+ T cells sorted from blood, taken in a trial of the OX40 agonist ivuxolimab. The J gene is TRBJ2-1, the V gene TRBV28; 9 nucleotides line up with TRBD2. This clonotype originated in an adult with an advanced solid tumor such as melanoma, head and neck, liver or kidney cancer. This chain's CDR3 is CASSLSGSPYNEQFF. The CDR3 DNA follows: TGTGCCAGCAGCCTTAGCGGGAGTCCCTACAATGAGCAGTTCTTC.